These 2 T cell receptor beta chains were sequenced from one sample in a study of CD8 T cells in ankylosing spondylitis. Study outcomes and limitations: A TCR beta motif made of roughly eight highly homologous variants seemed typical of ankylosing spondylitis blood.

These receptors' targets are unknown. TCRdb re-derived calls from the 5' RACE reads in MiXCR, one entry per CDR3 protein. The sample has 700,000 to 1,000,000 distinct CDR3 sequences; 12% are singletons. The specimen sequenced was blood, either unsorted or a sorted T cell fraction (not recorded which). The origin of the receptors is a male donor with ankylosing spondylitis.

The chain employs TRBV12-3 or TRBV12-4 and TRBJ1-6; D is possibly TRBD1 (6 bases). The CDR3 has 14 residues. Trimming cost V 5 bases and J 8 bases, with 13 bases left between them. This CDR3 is CASSMTEGDSPLHF. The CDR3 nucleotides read TGTGCCAGCAGTATGACAGAGGGGGATTCACCCCTCCACTTT.

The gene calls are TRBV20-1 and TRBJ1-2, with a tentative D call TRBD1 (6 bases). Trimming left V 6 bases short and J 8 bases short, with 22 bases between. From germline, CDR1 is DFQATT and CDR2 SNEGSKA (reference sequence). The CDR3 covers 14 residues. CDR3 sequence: CSAPFQGSAPGYTF. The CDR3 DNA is TGCAGTGCGCCCTTCCAGGGGTCCGCTCCCGGCTACACCTTC.